The 24 T cell receptor beta chains presented below share a single source sample, sequenced in a study of metastatic and nonmetastatic thyroid tumors. No treatment of any kind had been given to any patient before thyroid surgery. With MiXCR, TCRdb called clones anew from the PCR reads. Of around 19,000 clones listed, approximately 30% were seen once; the top ten hold approximately 14%. Sequenced: blood. These receptors originate from a female donor with papillary thyroid cancer or a benign thyroid nodule (not recorded which). Some clones in this sample may be carry-over from other donors' samples.

By sample share, this clone is medium-sized. The V gene is TRBV18, the J gene TRBJ1-3, with D unresolved. Germline V gene sequence: CDR1 KGHSH, CDR2 LQKENI. CDR3 length: 16 residues. Trimming removed 3 bases from V and 0 bases from J, with 12 bases in between. The CDR3 bases are TGTGCCAGCTCACCTACGCTGCTAAGCTCTGGAAACACCATATATTTT. Amino acids: CASSPTLLSSGNTIYF.

This chain joins TRBV20-1 and TRBJ2-3, with TRBD2 identical over 11 bases. Germline V gene sequence: CDR1 DFQATT, CDR2 SNEGSKA (reference sequence). The V and J ends lost 3 bases and 0 bases, in that order; junction bases with no gene match: 8. The length of the CDR3 is 17 residues. This chain's CDR3 is CSARGLTSGGSTDTQYF. CDR3 nucleotide sequence: TGCAGTGCTAGGGGACTAACTAGCGGGGGAAGCACAGATACGCAGTATTTT.

This clone came up many times. At one boundary the junction diverges from the germline segment, which might be a read error. This rearrangement joins TRBV20-1 to TRBJ2-1; D gene uncertain. The CDR3 spans 12 residues. Germline V gives CDR1 DFQATT, CDR2 SNEGSKA (reference sequence). CDR3 DNA: TGCAGTGCTAGAGATAGGGAAAATGAGCAGCTCTTC. This encodes CSARDRENEQLF.

This clone was detected many times. The CDR3 sequence is CASSFWTGSDEAFF. CDR3 coding DNA: TGTGCCAGCAGCTTCTGGACAGGGTCGGATGAAGCTTTCTTT. V usage is TRBV5-5 and J usage is TRBJ1-1; 8 nucleotides align to TRBD1. Germline V gene sequence: CDR1 SGHKS, CDR2 YYEKEE (reference sequence). CDR3 length: 14 amino acids. After removal of 2 bases from V and 7 bases from J, the junction contained 7 bases not matched to a gene.

This clone was picked up many times. The rearrangement links TRBV18 to TRBJ2-5; 7 nucleotides agree with TRBD2. This CDR3 has 16 amino acids. Germline V gene lookup returns CDR1 KGHSH and CDR2 LQKENI. Trimming removed 0 bases from V and 1 base from J; junction bases left unmatched: 5. CDR3 nucleotide sequence: TGTGCCAGCTCACCACCGTTATCGGGGGGCCAAGAGACCCAGTACTTC. Translated, it gives CASSPPLSGGQETQYF.

This clone was counted many times. The chain carries TRBV7-9 and TRBJ2-5; D possibly corresponds to TRBD1 (6 bases). V was pared by 5 bases and J by 4 bases, with 17 bases between. This CDR3 region has 15 residues. Germline V gives CDR1 SEHNR, CDR2 FQNEAQ (reference sequence). The CDR3 DNA is TGTGCCAGCAGCACGATGCAGGGGCCGGGAGAGACCCAGTACTTC. Translation gives CASSTMQGPGETQYF.

By share, this clone counts as medium-sized. The chain combines TRBV4-3 with TRBJ2-3; 9 bases agree with TRBD2. Germline V gene data show CDR1 as LGHNA and CDR2 as YSLEER. CDR3 length: 17 residues. V was pared by 0 bases and J by 2 bases, with 6 bases of the junction left unmatched. CDR3 in DNA: TGCGCCAGCAGCCAAGATATCCTAGCGGGGACCACAGATACGCAGTATTTT. The encoded protein is CASSQDILAGTTDTQYF.

The sample holds many counts of this clone. A read error may be the cause here, since a much bigger clone is one base away. The rearrangement uses TRBV24-1 and TRBJ1-5; D is possibly TRBD1 (5 bases). CDR3 length equals 13 residues. CDR1 and CDR2 from the germline V gene are KGHDR and SFDVKD. Trimming cost V 5 bases and J 3 bases, with 7 bases left between them. CDR3 bases: TGTGCCACCAGTGGAGGGGACAATCAGCCCCAGCATTTT. Protein: CATSGGDNQPQHF.

This chain links TRBV5-1 with TRBJ2-7, with 9 bases lining up with TRBD1. V was clipped by 4 bases and J by 3 bases; unmatched bases: 5. This CDR3 comprises 14 residues. Germline CDR1 is SGHRS and CDR2 is YFSETQ. CDR3 nucleotide sequence: TGCGCCAGCAGCCCGGGGACAGGGAACTACGAGCAGTACTTC. This encodes CASSPGTGNYEQYF.

The table lists this clone with many counts. The chain recombines TRBV5-1 with TRBJ2-5; no definite D call. CDR3 length equals 15 residues. Germline CDR1 SGHRS, CDR2 YFSETQ. V lost 1 base, J lost 2 bases, and 12 bases lay in between. Here the CDR3 reads CASSLTQHSQETQYF. The CDR3 DNA is TGCGCCAGCAGCTTGACCCAGCATTCTCAAGAGACCCAGTACTTC.

By sample fraction, this clone is medium-sized (0.01 to 0.1%). This chain connects TRBV4-1 to TRBJ1-4; D not certain. V lost 4 bases to trimming and J lost 5 bases, with 14 bases between them. This CDR3 has 15 amino acids. Germline CDR1 and CDR2: MGHRA and YSYEKL. The DNA for the CDR3 is TGCGCCAGCAGCCCCTCCGGTAACTCAAATGAAAAACTGTTTTTT. This codes for CASSPSGNSNEKLFF.

By proportion, this clone is medium-sized (0.01 to 0.1%). The chain employs TRBV4-3 and TRBJ2-3; D perhaps matches TRBD2 (5 bases). The germline CDR1 and CDR2 sequences are LGHNA and YSLEER. V lost 0 bases to trimming and J lost 2 bases, with 12 bases between them. The CDR3 length is 16 residues. Here the CDR3 reads CASSQDRRLPTDTQYF. The CDR3, as DNA: TGCGCCAGCAGCCAAGATCGGCGACTACCCACAGATACGCAGTATTTT.

In its sample, this clone was seen many times. The rearrangement joins TRBV18 to TRBJ2-4, with D perhaps TRBD2 (5 bases). The CDR3 is 15 amino acids. CDR1 is KGHSH and CDR2 is LQKENI in the germline V gene. Trimming stripped 0 bases from V and 5 bases from J, with 11 bases between. CDR3: CASSPPTGFENIQYF. The CDR3 coding sequence is TGTGCCAGCTCACCACCCACGGGGTTCGAAAACATTCAGTACTTC.

This clone has a count of ten or more. The V gene is TRBV30, the J gene TRBJ1-4, with D possibly being TRBD1 (5 bases). Trimming cost V 4 bases and J 3 bases, with 15 bases left between them. The CDR3 runs 15 residues. The germline V gene encodes CDR1 GTSNPN and CDR2 SVGIG (reference sequence). This CDR3 reads CAWNSQEGPNEKLFF. The DNA of the CDR3 is TGTGCCTGGAACAGTCAGGAGGGGCCTAATGAAAAACTGTTTTTT.

Judged by abundance, this clone is medium-sized. The rearrangement uses TRBV5-1 and TRBJ2-7; D gene ambiguous. The CDR3 is made up of 13 amino acids. Germline CDR1 and CDR2: SGHRS and YFSETQ. Trimming cost V 4 bases and J 3 bases, with 11 bases left between them. The CDR3 loop is CASSPGQNYEQYF. CDR3 DNA sequence: TGCGCCAGCAGCCCGGGCCAGAACTACGAGCAGTACTTC. The variable domain in full, with the rest retrieved from reference TRBV5-1 and TRBJ2-7, is KAGVTQTPRYLIKTRGQQVTLSCSPISGHRSVSWYQQTPGQGLQFLFEYFSETQRNKGNFPGRFSGRQFSNSRSEMNVSTLELGDSALYLCASSPGQNYEQYFGPGTRLTVT.

This clone showed up many times. The chain uses TRBV2 and TRBJ2-3, with 11 bases aligning to TRBD2. The CDR3 runs to 16 residues. The V and J ends lost 1 base and 4 bases, in that order; junction bases with no gene match: 4. CDR1 and CDR2 from the germline V gene are SNHLY and FYNNEI. CDR3 nucleotides: TGTGCCAGCAGTGAAGAGGGTAGCGGGAGGGCAGATACGCAGTATTTT. This codes for CASSEEGSGRADTQYF.

By proportion, this clone is medium-sized. V and J are TRBV12-3 or TRBV12-4 and TRBJ1-1; no definite D call. CDR3 size: 12 residues. V lost 0 bases and J 11 bases, leaving 10 bases between the germline ends. The CDR3 sequence: CASSLARGQAFF. DNA for the CDR3: TGTGCCAGCAGTTTAGCGCGCGGCCAGGCTTTCTTT.

This clone appeared a single time. Relative to the germline gene, one junction end is altered; a read error may explain this. In the same sample, other DNA sequences code for this CDR3. The V and J genes are TRBV5-1 and TRBJ2-5; D gene unclear. CDR1 and CDR2 from the germline V gene are SGHRS and YFSETQ. The CDR3 is made up of 13 amino acids. The CDR3 bases are TGTGCCAGCAGCTTTGGAAGGGAAGAGACCCAGTACTTC. Translation: CASSFGREETQYF. The full variable domain, its missing parts supplied by reference TRBV5-1 and TRBJ2-5, is KAGVTQTPRYLIKTRGQQVTLSCSPISGHRSVSWYQQTPGQGLQFLFEYFSETQRNKGNFPGRFSGRQFSNSRSEMNVSTLELGDSALYLCASSFGREETQYFGPGTRLLVL.

This clone was counted many times. The rearrangement links TRBV7-3 to TRBJ2-2; D is unresolved. V lost 1 base and J lost 5, with 8 bases in between. The CDR3 has 14 residues. Germline CDR1 and CDR2: SGHTA and FQGTGA. In DNA form, the CDR3 reads TGTGCCAGCAGCTTAAGTCCGACGACCGGGGAGCTGTTTTTT. Protein product: CASSLSPTTGELFF.

Sample share makes this clone medium-sized. The chain joins TRBV6-2 or TRBV6-3 to TRBJ2-7; no reliable D call. V gave up 0 bases and J gave up 0 bases, with 6 bases separating them. Germline assignment: CDR1 MNHEY and CDR2 SVGEGT. This CDR3 comprises 14 residues. In DNA, the CDR3 is TGTGCCAGCAGTTACTCGAAACTCTCCTACGAGCAGTACTTC. Amino acid sequence: CASSYSKLSYEQYF.

This clone is medium-sized in the sample. The V gene is TRBV6-1, the J gene TRBJ1-1, with D unresolved. Trimming took 5 bases from V and 2 from J, leaving 15 bases between them. The CDR3 consists of 15 residues. Germline V gives CDR1 MNHNS, CDR2 SASEGT. This CDR3 reads CASSSAVTRNTEAFF. The CDR3 region has the DNA TGTGCCAGCAGTTCAGCTGTGACACGAAACACTGAAGCTTTCTTT.

Ten or more counts support this clone. Germline is not matched at one junction end, which may reflect a read error. This chain's CDR3 is CASSLYQWNGYAF. The CDR3, as DNA: TGTGCCAGCAGTCTGTACCAGTGGAACGGCTACGCCTTC. The chain combines TRBV7-2 with TRBJ1-2; D gene ambiguous. The germline V gene encodes CDR1 SGHTA and CDR2 FQGNSA. The CDR3 has 13 amino acids.

This clone was observed a handful of times. The chain recombines TRBV2 with TRBJ2-2, with D maybe TRBD1 (5 bases). The V end was cut by 7 bases, the J end by 1 base, with 7 bases between. The CDR3 has 13 amino acids. Germline CDR1 is SNHLY and CDR2 is FYNNEI. The CDR3 protein is CASKGQNTGELFF. CDR3 nucleotide sequence: TGTGCCAGCAAAGGACAGAACACCGGGGAGCTGTTTTTT.

At least ten counts were recorded for this clone. The chain has TRBV24-1 and TRBJ2-3; TRBD2 matches 7 bases. The CDR3 totals 13 residues. Germline V gene lookup returns CDR1 KGHDR and CDR2 SFDVKD. Germline trimming cut 9 bases from V and 1 base from J; bases unmatched to any gene: 3. This CDR3 is CATASGGTDTQYF. Here the CDR3 DNA reads TGTGCCACCGCCAGCGGGGGCACAGATACGCAGTATTTT.